This TCR beta chain was observed in a study of cytomegalovirus exposure and HLA in healthy donors. From germline, CDR1 is SGHTA and CDR2 FQGNSA. The CDR3 runs to 16 residues. Trimming removed 1 base from V and 5 bases from J, with 17 bases in between. This clone showed up just a few times. Its antigen remains unknown. The study, taken as a whole, reports: High sensitivity and specificity were reportedly achieved when the classifier diagnosed cytomegalovirus status.

13 Jbeta primers and 60 Vbeta primers were used for the PCR. Source study methods: The count from a later analysis was some 76 million unique TCR beta chains, 9 million to 12 million of them shared. Clones were sequenced by immunoSEQ multiplex PCR, and TCRdb holds only the in-frame ones, with some missing. V and J calls plus clone size are reproduced from that table; the DNA served to infer D and trimming. This table has 150,000 or so clones, around 79% appearing once. Material for sequencing was PBMCs. The chain combines TRBV7-2 with TRBJ2-5; D possibly corresponds to TRBD1 (5 bases). The sequence derives from a woman between 40 and 50 years old in good health and CMV-seropositive. Here the CDR3 reads CASSLEGIGRAETQYF. In nucleotides, the CDR3 is TGTGCCAGCAGCTTAGAGGGGATAGGGCGAGCCGAGACCCAGTACTTC.